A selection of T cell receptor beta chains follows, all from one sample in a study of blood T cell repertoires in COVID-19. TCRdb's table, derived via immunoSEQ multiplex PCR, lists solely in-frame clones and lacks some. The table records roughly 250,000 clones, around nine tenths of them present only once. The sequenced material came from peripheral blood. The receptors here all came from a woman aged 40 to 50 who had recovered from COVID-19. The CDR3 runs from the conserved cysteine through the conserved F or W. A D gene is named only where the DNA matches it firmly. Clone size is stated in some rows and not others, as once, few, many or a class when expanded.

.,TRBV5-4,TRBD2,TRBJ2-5,CASSLLAGGGETQYF,TGTGCCAGCAGCTTGTTGGCGGGGGGGGGTGAGACCCAGTACTTC
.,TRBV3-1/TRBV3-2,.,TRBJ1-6,CASRSRKGGSPLHF,TGTGCCAGCAGATCTAGGAAGGGCGGGTCACCCCTCCACTTT
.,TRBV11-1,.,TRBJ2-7,CASTSGWGAIPYEQYF,TGTGCCAGCACATCCGGGTGGGGAGCCATTCCCTACGAGCAGTACTTC
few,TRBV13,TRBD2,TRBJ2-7,CASSRSGSSYEQYF,TGTGCCAGCAGCCGAAGCGGGAGCTCCTACGAGCAGTACTTC
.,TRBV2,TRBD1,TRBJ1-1,CASSEGYRGYTEAFF,TGTGCCAGCAGTGAAGGATACAGGGGATACACTGAAGCTTTCTTT
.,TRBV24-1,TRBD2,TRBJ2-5,CATGSGGSVSETQYF,TGTGCCACCGGTAGCGGGGGCTCGGTTTCGGAGACCCAGTACTTC
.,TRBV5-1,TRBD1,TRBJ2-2,CASSQPRQGTGELFF,TGCGCCAGCAGCCAACCTAGACAGGGAACCGGGGAGCTGTTTTTT
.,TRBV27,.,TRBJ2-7,CASRGPAGFYEQYF,TGTGCCAGCCGGGGCCCTGCGGGGTTCTACGAGCAGTACTTC
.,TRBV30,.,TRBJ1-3,CAWRRGSGNTIYF,TGTGCCTGGAGACGGGGATCTGGAAACACCATATATTTT
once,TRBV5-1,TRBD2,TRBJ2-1,CASSFGGRALDYNEQFF,TGCGCCAGCAGCTTCGGCGGGAGGGCCCTCGACTACAATGAGCAGTTCTTC
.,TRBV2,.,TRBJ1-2,CAPGKHGYTF,TGTGCCCCCGGGAAACATGGCTACACCTTC
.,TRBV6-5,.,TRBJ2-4,CASRSTTSNIQYF,TGTGCCAGCAGATCTACCACTAGCAACATTCAGTACTTC
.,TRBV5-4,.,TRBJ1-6,CASSLDTAHNSPLHF,TGTGCCAGCAGCTTGGATACAGCCCATAATTCACCCCTCCACTTT
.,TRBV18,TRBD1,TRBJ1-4,CASSADRGPNEKLFF,TGTGCCAGCTCAGCTGACAGGGGACCGAATGAAAAACTGTTTTTT
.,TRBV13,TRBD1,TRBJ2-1,CASSLDRGSYNEQFF,TGTGCCAGCAGCCTGGACAGGGGATCCTACAATGAGCAGTTCTTC
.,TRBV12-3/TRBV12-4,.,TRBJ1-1,CASCNGVNTEAFF,TGTGCCAGTTGCAACGGGGTGAACACTGAAGCTTTCTTT
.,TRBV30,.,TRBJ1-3,CAWDAYSGNTIYF,TGTGCCTGGGATGCGTACTCTGGAAACACCATATATTTT
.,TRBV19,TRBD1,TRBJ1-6,CASSEGRQGDNSPLHF,TGTGCCAGTAGTGAGGGGCGACAGGGTGATAATTCACCCCTCCACTTT
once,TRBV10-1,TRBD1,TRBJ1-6,CASSVDRELPLHF,TGCGCCAGCAGTGTAGACAGGGAACTACCCCTCCACTTT
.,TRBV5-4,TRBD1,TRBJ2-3,CASSIQGTDTQYF,TGTGCCAGCAGCATACAGGGGACAGATACGCAGTATTTT
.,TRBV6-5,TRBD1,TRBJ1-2,CASSSTGSYGYTF,TGTGCCAGCAGTTCGACAGGGTCCTATGGCTACACCTTC
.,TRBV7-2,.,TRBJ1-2,CASSLGAGRVDYGYTF,TGTGCCAGCAGCTTGGGGGCAGGGCGTGTCGACTATGGCTACACCTTC
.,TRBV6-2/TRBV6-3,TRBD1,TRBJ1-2,CASSYDRGRNGYTF,TGTGCCAGCAGTTACGACAGGGGAAGGAATGGCTACACCTTC
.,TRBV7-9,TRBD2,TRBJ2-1,CASSWGGSGNEQFF,TGTGCCAGCAGCTGGGGGGGGTCCGGCAATGAGCAGTTCTTC
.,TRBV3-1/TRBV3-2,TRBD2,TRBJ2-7,CASSPGLADYEQYF,TGTGCCAGCTCCCCGGGACTAGCCGATTACGAGCAGTACTTC
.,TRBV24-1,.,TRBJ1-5,CATSDPGGTGIGQPQHF,TGTGCCACCAGTGACCCGGGTGGCACGGGAATAGGTCAGCCCCAGCATTTT
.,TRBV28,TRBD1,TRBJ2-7,CASSLEDRDHEQYF,TGTGCCAGCAGTTTAGAGGACAGGGATCACGAGCAGTACTTC
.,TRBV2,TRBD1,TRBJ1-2,CASSSQGGYGYTF,TGTGCCAGCAGTTCCCAGGGGGGCTATGGCTACACCTTC
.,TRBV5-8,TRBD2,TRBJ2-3,CASSLLLAGNILFTDTQYF,TGTGCCAGCAGCTTGCTACTAGCGGGGAACATTCTATTCACAGATACGCAGTATTTT
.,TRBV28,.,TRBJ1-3,CATERAPGNTIYF,TGTGCCACCGAAAGAGCTCCCGGAAACACCATATATTTT
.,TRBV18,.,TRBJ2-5,CASSPTSGPGTQYF,TGTGCCAGCTCACCAACCAGCGGCCCAGGGACCCAGTACTTC
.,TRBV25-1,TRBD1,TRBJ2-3,CASSRQGPSTDTQYF,TGTGCCAGCAGCCGACAGGGGCCGTCCACAGATACGCAGTATTTT
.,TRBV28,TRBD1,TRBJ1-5,CASSPGGVSNQPQHF,TGTGCCAGCTCCCCAGGGGGTGTTAGCAATCAGCCCCAGCATTTT
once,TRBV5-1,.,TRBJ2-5,CASSLAAGWLETQYF,TGCGCCAGCAGCTTGGCCGCAGGGTGGTTAGAGACCCAGTACTTC
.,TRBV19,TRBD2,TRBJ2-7,CASSLRTSGGPSTYEQYF,TGTGCCAGTAGTCTTCGAACTAGCGGGGGCCCATCTACCTACGAGCAGTACTTC
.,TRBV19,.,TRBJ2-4,CASSPRSRGNIQYF,TGTGCCAGTAGCCCAAGGAGCAGGGGAAACATTCAGTACTTC
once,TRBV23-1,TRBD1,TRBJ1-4,CASSLRDRTNEKLFF,TGCGCCAGCAGTCTCCGGGACAGGACGAATGAAAAACTGTTTTTT
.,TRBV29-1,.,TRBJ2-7,CSASATGSSEQYF,TGCAGCGCCTCAGCAACAGGAAGCTCCGAGCAGTACTTC
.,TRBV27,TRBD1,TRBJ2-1,CASSLQGASQNEQFF,TGTGCCAGCAGTCTTCAGGGGGCGAGTCAAAATGAGCAGTTCTTC
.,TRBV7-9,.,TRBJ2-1,CASSPREVHNNEQFF,TGTGCCAGCAGCCCCAGGGAGGTACACAACAATGAGCAGTTCTTC
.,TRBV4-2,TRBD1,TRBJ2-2,CASSQDRTGAFTGELFF,TGTGCCAGCAGCCAAGATCGCACAGGGGCTTTCACCGGGGAGCTGTTTTTT
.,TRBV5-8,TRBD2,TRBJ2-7,CASSFGLATGEQYF,TGTGCCAGCAGCTTCGGACTAGCAACTGGGGAGCAGTACTTC
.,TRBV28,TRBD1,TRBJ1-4,CASSPEGTGGWKLFF,TGTGCCAGCAGCCCCGAGGGGACAGGGGGATGGAAACTGTTTTTT
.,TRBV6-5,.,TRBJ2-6,CASSYLSGANVLTF,TGTGCCAGCAGTTACCTCTCTGGGGCCAACGTCCTGACTTTC
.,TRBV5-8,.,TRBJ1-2,CASSSQGFGYTF,TGTGCCAGCAGCTCCCAGGGGTTTGGCTACACCTTC